Presented here are 31 T cell receptor beta chains from one specimen sequenced in a study of T cells after yellow fever vaccination. TCRdb redid the calling of the 5' RACE reads with MiXCR, one entry per CDR3 protein. The sample records about 350,000 distinct CDR3 sequences, under 15% being singletons. Sequencing was performed on CD4+ T cells sorted from PBMCs, taken 15 days after the yellow fever booster vaccination. The receptors here all came from a man in his late teens or twenties who received the YFV17D yellow fever vaccine.

The chain combines TRBV6-2 or TRBV6-3 with TRBJ2-5, with 11 bases aligning to TRBD2. The V segment lost 7 bases and the J segment 5 bases; nucleotides outside the gene matches: 6. The CDR3 extends over 14 amino acids. CDR1 and CDR2 from the germline V gene are MNHEY and SVGEGT. The CDR3 DNA is TGTGCCAGCACAGCACTAGCGGGGGTCGAGACCCAGTACTTC. This translates into CASTALAGVETQYF.

J is TRBJ2-3 and V is TRBV12-3 or TRBV12-4; TRBD2 aligns across 9 bases. The CDR3 spans 16 residues. J gave up 6 bases and V 2 bases, and 9 bases lay outside the gene matches. The CDR3, as DNA: TGTGCCAGCAGTTTACAAGCGGGGGGCCCAAAGGATACGCAGTATTTT. Encoded protein: CASSLQAGGPKDTQYF.

V is TRBV11-2 and J is TRBJ1-1; TRBD1 agrees at 11 bases. Germline V gene lookup returns CDR1 SGHAT and CDR2 FQNNGV. The CDR3 sequence is 17 residues long. V gave up 1 base and J gave up 6 bases; unmatched junction bases: 10. CDR3 protein: CASSLVFGTGGRAEAFF. The CDR3 nucleotides read TGTGCCAGCAGCTTAGTATTCGGGACAGGGGGAAGGGCTGAAGCTTTCTTT.

The sample holds many counts of this clonotype. This chain links TRBV5-1 with TRBJ2-7; D remains ambiguous. Trimming pared 2 bases from V and 4 bases from J, leaving 13 bases between. Germline CDR1 reads SGHRS; CDR2 reads YFSETQ. The CDR3 runs to 14 residues. CDR3 region: CASSFDALVYEQYF. CDR3 nucleotide sequence: TGCGCCAGCAGCTTTGACGCCCTCGTGTACGAGCAGTACTTC.

The gene calls are TRBV2 and TRBJ1-1, with D possibly TRBD1 on 5 matching bases. V shed 5 bases and J shed 5 bases, with 18 bases lying between them. Germline V gene data show CDR1 as SNHLY and CDR2 as FYNNEI. CDR3 length equals 15 residues. This CDR3 reads CASSPGTFPGTEAFF. The CDR3 nucleotides read TGTGCCAGCAGTCCCGGGACGTTCCCGGGGACTGAAGCTTTCTTT.

The rearrangement links TRBV7-8 to TRBJ2-7; the match to TRBD2 covers 7 bases. The ends lost 6 bases at V and 2 bases at J; junction bases unmatched: 7. The CDR3 length is 14 residues. Germline-derived CDR1 and CDR2 are SGHVS and FQNEAQ. The CDR3 sequence: CASRGKRGPYEQYF. The CDR3 nucleotides are TGTGCCAGCAGGGGGAAGCGGGGACCCTACGAGCAGTACTTC.

The chain has TRBV7-2 and TRBJ2-3; D uncertain. The germline gives CDR1 SGHTA, CDR2 FQGNSA. The V end was cut by 5 bases, the J end by 3 bases, with 6 bases between. This CDR3 comprises 12 residues. The DNA for the CDR3 is TGTGCCAGCAGCGTAATAACAGATACGCAGTATTTT. Translation: CASSVITDTQYF.

This clonotype showed up just a few times. This chain connects TRBV9 to TRBJ2-3; D gene unclear. This CDR3 has 13 residues. Trimming removed 1 base from V and 2 bases from J, with 5 bases in between. In germline, CDR1 is SGDLS, CDR2 YYNGEE. This CDR3 is CASSVKDTDTQYF. For the CDR3, the DNA is TGTGCCAGCAGCGTAAAGGACACAGATACGCAGTATTTT.

Concerning this clonotype: The junction departs from germline at one end; a sequencing error may be responsible. The chain links TRBV20-1 to TRBJ1-6; 9 bases align to TRBD1. The germline gives CDR1 DFQATT, CDR2 SNEGSKA (reference sequence). CDR3 length equals 15 residues. CDR3 DNA: TGCAGTGCTCGGAGAGGGACAGGGAGTAATTCACCCCTCCTCTTT. This codes for CSARRGTGSNSPLLF.

The chain recombines TRBV27 with TRBJ1-5; TRBD1 is a possible D gene (5 bases). The CDR3 extends over 17 amino acids. V lost 5 bases and J 11 bases, leaving 28 bases between the germline ends. Germline V gene lookup returns CDR1 MNHEY and CDR2 SMNVEV (reference sequence). CDR3 coding DNA: TGTGCCAGCAGTCCTATGGGGCTCTTGCGGCAGGACATGGCCCAGCATTTT. Residues: CASSPMGLLRQDMAQHF.

This clonotype was detected a few times. The V and J genes are TRBV27 and TRBJ1-1; a possible D gene is TRBD1 (5 bases). V dropped 5 bases and J dropped 0 bases, with 16 bases sitting between them. The CDR3 contains 16 residues. The V gene's germline CDR1 is MNHEY and CDR2 SMNVEV (reference sequence). The CDR3 protein is CASSPSTEKVNTEAFF. The CDR3, as DNA: TGTGCCAGCAGTCCGTCGACAGAAAAGGTGAACACTGAAGCTTTCTTT.

The V and J genes are TRBV7-2 and TRBJ2-5, with no clear D. This CDR3 has 12 residues. Trimming left V 2 bases short and J 4 bases short, with 5 bases between. The V gene's germline CDR1 is SGHTA and CDR2 FQGNSA. The CDR3 nucleotides read TGTGCCAGCAGCTTACCCCCAGAGACCCAGTACTTC. Protein sequence: CASSLPPETQYF.

This clonotype was observed at least ten times. J is TRBJ2-4 and V is TRBV9; D remains ambiguous. V was clipped by 6 bases and J by 0 bases, with 16 bases between them. CDR3 length: 16 amino acids. Germline CDR1 and CDR2: SGDLS and YYNGEE. As DNA, the CDR3 is TGTGCCAGCAACTCTCCCCGGCCTCTAGCCAAAAACATTCAGTACTTC. Amino acid sequence: CASNSPRPLAKNIQYF.

The chain combines TRBV27 with TRBJ1-6, with D perhaps matching TRBD1 (6 bases). The CDR3 length is 15 residues. V lost 6 bases and J lost 0, with 9 bases in between. Germline V gene lookup returns CDR1 MNHEY and CDR2 SMNVEV (reference sequence). The CDR3 DNA sequence: TGTGCCAGCAGCCGCAGGGGCTCCTATAATTCACCCCTCCACTTT. Its protein product is CASSRRGSYNSPLHF.

This clonotype was seen repeatedly, ten times or more. The chain links TRBV5-6 to TRBJ2-2; no clear D. The CDR3 is made up of 15 amino acids. Trimming took off 1 base at V and 6 bases at J, with 13 bases between the two ends. Germline CDR1 and CDR2: SGHDT and YYEEEE. For the CDR3, the DNA is TGTGCCAGCAGCTTGAGGGCTAGGGTCCCCGGGGAGCTGTTTTTT. Amino acid sequence: CASSLRARVPGELFF.

This clonotype was counted only a few times. This chain joins TRBV5-4 and TRBJ1-2; maybe TRBD1 (5 bases). V dropped 0 bases and J dropped 2 bases, with 11 bases sitting between them. The germline gives CDR1 SGHNT, CDR2 YYREEE (reference sequence). This CDR3 comprises 15 residues. Written as DNA, the CDR3 is TGTGCCAGCAGCTTGGAATCGACAGCCAACTATGGCTACACCTTC. As protein: CASSLESTANYGYTF.

The chain links TRBV18 to TRBJ1-6; perhaps TRBD1 as D (6 bases). The V gene lost 2 bases and the J gene lost 8 bases, with 13 bases spanning the gap. Germline-derived CDR1 and CDR2 are KGHSH and LQKENI. The CDR3 totals 15 residues. For the CDR3, the DNA is TGTGCCAGCTCACCATTACAGGGATCGGATTCACCCCTCCACTTT. It specifies CASSPLQGSDSPLHF.

In its sample, this clonotype was seen many times. The rearrangement joins TRBV20-1 to TRBJ1-4; the D is unclear. CDR1 DFQATT and CDR2 SNEGSKA come from the germline V gene (reference sequence). This CDR3 has 11 residues. V was cut by 5 bases and J by 8 bases, with 9 bases left in between. The CDR3 DNA follows: TGCAGTGCTTGGGTTTGGGAAAAACTGTTTTTT. This sequence encodes CSAWVWEKLFF.

The chain carries TRBV19 and TRBJ2-5; D is uncertain. Germline-derived CDR1 and CDR2 are LNHDA and SQIVND (reference sequence). The CDR3 loop spans 12 amino acids. Trimming shortened V by 7 bases and J by 5 bases, and 11 bases separated the two germline ends. CDR3 loop: CASISPAETQYF. The CDR3 bases are TGTGCCAGTATATCCCCGGCGGAGACCCAGTACTTC. Full variable domain (remainder filled in from reference TRBV19 and TRBJ2-5): DGGITQSPKYLFRKEGQNVTLSCEQNLNHDAMYWYRQDPGQGLRLIYYSQIVNDFQKGDIAEGYSVSREKKESFPLTVTSAQKNPTAFYLCASISPAETQYFGPGTRLLVL.

This clonotype has just a few counts. The V gene is TRBV12-3 or TRBV12-4, the J gene TRBJ1-1; TRBD1 aligns across 7 bases. V shed 6 bases, J shed 8 bases, and the junction held 9 bases outside the gene matches. This CDR3 is 13 amino acids long. CDR3 sequence reads: CASSRRDSGEAFF. CDR3 DNA: TGTGCCAGCAGCCGCAGGGACAGCGGGGAAGCTTTCTTT.

CDR3 in amino acids: CASSFSSGVGFGYTF. The CDR3 DNA reads TGTGCCAGCAGCTTCAGCTCGGGGGTCGGGTTTGGCTACACCTTC. The chain combines TRBV7-2 with TRBJ1-2; TRBD1 is a possible D gene (5 bases). This CDR3 region has 15 residues. Trimming left V 3 bases short and J 7 bases short, with 18 bases between. Germline assignment: CDR1 SGHTA and CDR2 FQGNSA.

This clonotype has only a few counts. The J gene is TRBJ1-1, the V gene TRBV5-4, with a weak D call TRBD1 (5 bases). The CDR3 is 14 residues long. V was pared by 4 bases and J by 6 bases, with 16 bases between. Germline CDR1 SGHNT, CDR2 YYREEE (reference sequence). CDR3 sequence reads: CASSPPRLGAEAFF. The DNA of the CDR3 is TGTGCCAGCAGCCCCCCCCGGCTGGGGGCTGAAGCTTTCTTT.

The V gene is TRBV9, the J gene TRBJ1-2; D call uncertain. V was pared by 5 bases and J by 8 bases, with 13 bases between. The CDR3 sequence is 12 residues long. CDR1 and CDR2 from the germline V gene are SGDLS and YYNGEE. The CDR3 sequence: CASSRGADGYTF. The CDR3, as DNA: TGTGCCAGCAGTCGTGGAGCGGACGGCTACACCTTC.

This clonotype was picked up a small number of times. V and J are TRBV15 and TRBJ2-7; 7 bases fit TRBD1. The germline gives CDR1 LNHNV, CDR2 YYDKDF (reference sequence). There are 17 residues in the CDR3. The V segment lost 0 bases and the J segment 6 bases; nucleotides outside the gene matches: 14. CDR3 nucleotides: TGTGCCACCAGCAGAGAGGCCCCGATAACAGGGGTGGGCGAGCAGTACGTC. This codes for CATSREAPITGVGEQYV.

This clonotype was picked up many times. The CDR3 loop reads CASSLQIRGEQYV. CDR3 sequence (DNA): TGTGCCAGCAGCTTACAGATTCGGGGCGAGCAGTACGTC. This chain joins TRBV11-2 and TRBJ2-7, with a tentative D call TRBD2 (5 bases). Germline values: CDR1 SGHAT, CDR2 FQNNGV. This CDR3 is 13 amino acids long. V lost 2 bases, J lost 6 bases, and 11 bases lay in between.

This clonotype was observed many times. This chain links TRBV5-1 with TRBJ1-1; D uncertain. The CDR3 sequence is 12 residues long. The germline CDR1 and CDR2 sequences are SGHRS and YFSETQ. Deletions cut 0 bases from V and 10 bases from J, with 10 bases between. The CDR3 protein is CASSLEGVGAFF. As DNA, the CDR3 is TGCGCCAGCAGCTTGGAGGGTGTCGGAGCTTTCTTT.

This chain joins TRBV23-1 and TRBJ2-1, with D perhaps matching TRBD1 or TRBD2 (5 bases each). TRBV23-1 falls under the ORF class, with uncertain function. The CDR3 runs 14 residues. The ends were cut back, 5 bases at V and 4 bases at J, with 12 bases in the middle. The CDR3 loop is CASSTGTYYNEQFF. The CDR3 region has the DNA TGCGCCAGCAGTACCGGGACGTATTACAATGAGCAGTTCTTC.

Here the CDR3 reads CASRRSSEAFF. CDR3 DNA sequence: TGTGCCAGCAGACGAAGTTCTGAAGCTTTCTTT. The chain recombines TRBV7-2 with TRBJ1-1; D is uncertain. Looked up from germline, CDR1 is SGHTA and CDR2 is FQGNSA. The V end lost 6 bases, the J end lost 6 bases, and 8 bases lay between the germline ends. The CDR3 length is 11 residues.

The J gene is TRBJ1-4, the V gene TRBV6-2 or TRBV6-3; D is undetermined. Germline CDR1 reads MNHEY; CDR2 reads SVGEGT. The V end was cut by 2 bases, the J end by 3 bases, with 22 bases between. CDR3 length: 19 residues. The CDR3 here is CASSYPTHGKFGANEKLFF. The CDR3 DNA reads TGTGCCAGCAGTTACCCCACCCACGGAAAGTTTGGCGCTAATGAAAAACTGTTTTTT.

The chain links TRBV18 to TRBJ1-1, with no clear D. CDR1 is KGHSH, CDR2 LQKENI, per germline. The CDR3 length is 15 residues. Deletions cut 4 bases from V and 0 bases from J, with 12 bases between. CDR3 sequence (DNA): TGTGCCAGCTCACACGGACCACCCTTGAACACTGAAGCTTTCTTT. It codes for CASSHGPPLNTEAFF.

The chain joins TRBV5-6 to TRBJ2-7; D is undetermined. This CDR3 is built from 16 residues. CDR1 is SGHDT, CDR2 YYEEEE, per germline. The germline V and J ends were trimmed by 1 base and 2 bases, with 16 bases remaining between them. The CDR3 DNA follows: TGTGCCAGCAGCTTGTTACCGGGCCTTCCTACCTACGAGCAGTACGTC. Translating gives CASSLLPGLPTYEQYV.